This TCR beta chain derives from a study of long-term antiretroviral therapy in people with HIV. Findings of the study overall: Clones that had undergone expansion before ART dominated the repertoire at all time points.

Among participants with HIV, every one received treatment in the United States. This clone appeared a single time. Antigen specificity is unknown. Runs used v3.0 of the immunoSEQ assay and were done at survey level. The protocol was immunoSEQ multiplex PCR, while the TCRdb copy is restricted to in-frame clones and leaves out a portion. The table lists around 29,000 clones, 87% of them singletons. The germline V gene has CDR1 GTSNPN and CDR2 SVGIG (reference sequence). The trim removed 7 bases at V and 3 bases at J, leaving 5 bases unmatched. The CDR3 runs to 12 residues. The chain couples TRBV30 to TRBJ1-1; 7 nucleotides line up with TRBD1. This receptor was identified in a man aged 18 to 30 with HIV. The source was unsorted PBMCs, collected 1.1 years after starting antiretroviral therapy. CDR3 residues: CASRQGHTEAFF. The CDR3 nucleotides are TGTGCCTCCCGACAGGGTCACACTGAAGCTTTCTTT.